The clone carrying this TCR beta chain was counted at least ten times. The record originates from a study of T-cell memory formation after mild COVID-19. TCRdb independently ran MiXCR on the 5' RACE reads; one entry per CDR3 protein. Of about 540,000 distinct CDR3 sequences in the sample, approximately 20% were seen once. V was cut by 4 bases and J by 7 bases, with 11 bases left in between. CDR1 and CDR2 (germline): LNHNV, YYDKDF (reference sequence). This CDR3 spans 14 amino acids. The V call is TRBV15, the J call TRBJ1-6; D perhaps matches TRBD1 (5 bases). Specimen: PBMCs or a T cell subset sorted from them (not recorded which). This TCR derives from an adult woman who had mild COVID-19 (a few samples of this study predate the infection). Cell type and time point are not known. CDR3 nucleotides: TGTGCCACCAGCACCTCAGGGACCAATTCACCCCTCCACTTT. It encodes CATSTSGTNSPLHF.